A selection of T cell receptor beta chains follows, all from one sample in a study of blood T cells in healthy people across ages. A single record per CDR3 protein comes from TCRdb applying MiXCR to the 5' RACE reads. The profile covers over 700,000 distinct CDR3 sequences, with roughly 25% appearing a single time and 9.4% taken by the ten largest. The sample also formed part of further work on T cells of mothers and their children.

The sequencing input was blood. These receptors all stem from a boy younger than 18 in good health. Each CDR3 is given with its conserved first and last residue. The D gene is left open where the match is weak. Size tells how often a clone was seen (once, few, many) or the class of an expanded clone, and some rows leave it out.

>TRBD1|TRBV19|TRBJ2-1|.
TGTGCCAGTAGACCGCATATCCGGACAGGTTACAATGAGCAGTTCTTC
CASRPHIRTGYNEQFF
>TRBD2|TRBV10-2|TRBJ2-7|.
TGCGCCAGCAGTTCTGACGCGGGAGACCGGAGGGAGCAGTACTTC
CASSSDAGDRREQYF
>.|TRBV6-2/TRBV6-3|TRBJ2-5|few
TGTGCCAGCAGTTACGTGGGGGTAGAGACCCAGTACTTC
CASSYVGVETQYF
>.|TRBV7-2|TRBJ2-7|.
TGTGCCAGCAGCTTTGGCGGGATCGTTTACGAGCAGTACTTC
CASSFGGIVYEQYF
>.|TRBV18|TRBJ2-1|few
TGTGCCAGCTCACCACCCCACGGGGTAGGGGGAAATGAGCAGTTCTTC
CASSPPHGVGGNEQFF
>.|TRBV11-2|TRBJ2-5|.
TGTGCCAGCGGAGACCAGACCCGAGAGACCCAGTACTTC
CASGDQTRETQYF
>TRBD2|TRBV2|TRBJ2-5|.
TGTGCCAGCAGTGAAGCCGGCGGACTCCTAGCGGACTTC
CASSEAGGLLADF
>.|TRBV27|TRBJ2-3|few
TGTGCCAGCAGTTCCCCGTCGTTGGATACGCAGTATTTT
CASSSPSLDTQYF
>.|TRBV12-3/TRBV12-4|TRBJ2-2|few
TGTGCCAGCAGTTCAGGGACGCAACCCCGGGAGCTGTTTTTT
CASSSGTQPRELFF
>.|TRBV14|TRBJ1-2|.
TGTGCCAGCAGCCATGGGGGGCGATTGGATGGCTACACCTTC
CASSHGGRLDGYTF
>.|TRBV2|TRBJ1-1|.
TGTGCCAGCAGTGAAGCGTTGGGGGCGGCTTTCTTT
CASSEALGAAFF
>.|TRBV20-1|TRBJ2-1|.
TGCAGTGCTAGTAGGATCCGCTACAATGAGCAGTTCTTC
CSASRIRYNEQFF
>TRBD1|TRBV9|TRBJ2-1|few
TGTGCCAGCACCTCTTCCGGGACAGGGGTCAATGAGCAGTTCTTC
CASTSSGTGVNEQFF
>.|TRBV28|TRBJ1-4|few
TGTGCCAGCAGGCAGGGTTTTGAAAAACTGTTTTTT
CASRQGFEKLFF
>.|TRBV2|TRBJ1-4|.
TGTGCCAGCAGTGAAGATGTTCAGCGTACTGAAAAACTGTTTTTT
CASSEDVQRTEKLFF
>TRBD1|TRBV20-1|TRBJ1-1|once
TGCAGTGCAAAGACAGGGAGGGAATATGAAGCTTTCTTT
CSAKTGREYEAFF
>.|TRBV20-1|TRBJ2-3|few
TGCAGTGCAAACCAGGGTACAGATACGCAGTATTTT
CSANQGTDTQYF
>.|TRBV29-1|TRBJ2-3|.
TGCAGCGTCCAGGGCAGGATCACAGATACGCAGTATTTT
CSVQGRITDTQYF
>.|TRBV4-3|TRBJ1-5|.
TGCGCCAGCAGCCCAGCCCCAAGAGGGCAGCCCCAGCATTTT
CASSPAPRGQPQHF
>.|TRBV7-9|TRBJ2-7|.
TGTGCCAGCAGCCCCCGGGGTAGCGTCACCTACGAGCAGTACTTC
CASSPRGSVTYEQYF
>.|TRBV24-1|TRBJ2-7|many
TGTGCCACCAGTGAGGGCTACGAGCAGTACTTC
CATSEGYEQYF
>.|TRBV4-1|TRBJ2-1|.
TGCGCCAGCAGCCAAGAATGGGGCACGTCCGATGAGCAGTTCTTC
CASSQEWGTSDEQFF
>.|TRBV7-2|TRBJ2-5|.
TGTGCCAGCAGCCCCTATAGAGTTCTTCATGAGACCCAGTACTTC
CASSPYRVLHETQYF
>.|TRBV7-9|TRBJ2-1|.
TGTGCCAGCAGCTTAGCGGTAAACAATGAGCAGTTCTTC
CASSLAVNNEQFF
>.|TRBV28|TRBJ2-2|many
TGTGCCAGCAGTTTATCCGCGGGGGAGCTGTTTTTT
CASSLSAGELFF
>TRBD2|TRBV19|TRBJ2-1|few
TGTGCCAGTAGTACGCCACGGTTGGCTAGCGGGGGCCACTACAATGAGCAGTTCTTC
CASSTPRLASGGHYNEQFF
>TRBD1|TRBV3-1|TRBJ1-4|.
TGTGCCAGCAGCCGACAGGGAAGCCGAGAAAGACTGTTTTTT
CASSRQGSRERLFF
>.|TRBV20-1|TRBJ2-5|.
TGCAGTGCTCGGGGGTTCGAAGAGTCCCAGTACTTC
CSARGFEESQYF
>.|TRBV28|TRBJ2-7|.
TGTGCCAGCATCCCTAGTCGGGATTCCAACTACGAGCAGTACTTC
CASIPSRDSNYEQYF
>TRBD1|TRBV20-1|TRBJ2-6|.
TGCAGTGCTATCCGGACAGGGGGTGATATTAACTCTGGGGCCAACGTCCTGACTTTC
CSAIRTGGDINSGANVLTF
>TRBD1|TRBV13|TRBJ2-2|few
TGTGCCAGCCGCCGCAGGGGGCCCGGGGAGCTGTTTTTT
CASRRRGPGELFF
>.|TRBV28|TRBJ1-1|many
TGTGCCAGCAGTCCAACAGGGACCATGAACACTGAAGCTTTCTTT
CASSPTGTMNTEAFF
>TRBD2|TRBV28|TRBJ2-6|.
TGTGCCAGCACGGCGGGAGGGGCTGGGGCCAACGTCCTGACTTTC
CASTAGGAGANVLTF
>.|TRBV6-5|TRBJ1-5|.
TGTGCCAGCAGTTATGGGGGACTAGCGGATACGCAGCATTTT
CASSYGGLADTQHF
>.|TRBV12-3/TRBV12-4|TRBJ2-3|.
TGTGCCAGCGAAGTACAGGGTGTCACAGATACGCAGTATTTT
CASEVQGVTDTQYF
>.|TRBV24-1|TRBJ1-1|.
TGTGCCACCAGTGATCCGCAGATCGGGGACACTGAAGCTTTCTTT
CATSDPQIGDTEAFF
>.|TRBV11-1|TRBJ1-1|.
TGTGCCAGCCGTTTGGGGCGGACTGAAGCTTTCTTT
CASRLGRTEAFF
>TRBD1|TRBV5-6|TRBJ1-1|.
TGTGCCAGCAGCCGGGGGACAGCCGAAGCTTTCTTT
CASSRGTAEAFF
>TRBD2|TRBV7-9|TRBJ2-1|few
TGTGCCAGCAGCTTCTCAGGACCGGGGGGTGAGCAGTTCTTC
CASSFSGPGGEQFF
>.|TRBV4-2|TRBJ2-3|.
TGTGCCAGCAGCCAATTAGACGGGTCAGATACGCAGTATTTT
CASSQLDGSDTQYF
>.|TRBV29-1|TRBJ2-3|.
TGCAGCGTTGGAGGGGTAGTAGGTGGCACAGATACGCAGTATTTT
CSVGGVVGGTDTQYF
>TRBD2|TRBV5-1|TRBJ2-7|.
TGCGCCAGCAGTCTGGGACTAGCGTTCTCCTACGAGCAGTACTTC
CASSLGLAFSYEQYF
>.|TRBV6-1|TRBJ1-5|.
TGTGCCAGCAGTGGATCCGAGACGATGAATCAGCCCCAGCATTTT
CASSGSETMNQPQHF
>.|TRBV2|TRBJ1-3|few
TGTGCCAGCAGTGAAGCAGACCTCCAGCAACTCTCTGGAAACACCATATATTTT
CASSEADLQQLSGNTIYF
>.|TRBV19|TRBJ2-7|few
TGTGCCAGTAGTTCCCGGAGGGTACCCTACGAGCAGTACTTC
CASSSRRVPYEQYF
>.|TRBV4-1|TRBJ2-1|.
TGCGCCAGCAGTCTGGCCCTAGTGTCGTGCAATGAGCAGTTCTTC
CASSLALVSCNEQFF